Detailed here is one T cell receptor (beta chain). This sample is part of a study of T cell changes during pregnancy in multiple sclerosis. The germline CDR1 and CDR2 sequences are LNHDA and SQIVND (reference sequence). The CDR3 consists of 15 residues. V shed 3 bases, J shed 2 bases, and the junction held 4 bases outside the gene matches. Sequencing used immunoSEQ multiplex PCR; TCRdb keeps in-frame clones, though not all of them. The table includes about 100,000 clones, around 93% detected once. This sequence was found in a female donor with multiple sclerosis, enrolled in a pregnancy study. The sample in question was peripheral blood, obtained before pregnancy. V and J are TRBV19 and TRBJ1-5, with 7 bases that match TRBD1. CDR3: CASSIIGTGNQPQHF. CDR3 DNA: TGTGCCAGTAGTATCATTGGGACAGGCAATCAGCCCCAGCATTTT.